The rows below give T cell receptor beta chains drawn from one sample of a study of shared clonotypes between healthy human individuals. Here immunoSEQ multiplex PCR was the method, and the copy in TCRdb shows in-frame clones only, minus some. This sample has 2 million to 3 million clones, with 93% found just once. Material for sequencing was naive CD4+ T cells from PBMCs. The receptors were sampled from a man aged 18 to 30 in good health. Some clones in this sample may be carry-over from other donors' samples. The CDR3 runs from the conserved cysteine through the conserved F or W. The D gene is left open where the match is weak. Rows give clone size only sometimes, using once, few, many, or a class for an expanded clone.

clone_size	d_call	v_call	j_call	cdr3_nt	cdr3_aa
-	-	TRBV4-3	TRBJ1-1	TGCGCCAGCAGCCAAGATGGGTTTATGAACACTGAAGCTTTCTTT	CASSQDGFMNTEAFF
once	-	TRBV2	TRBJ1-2	TGTGCCAGCAGTGAACTAGAACCCTATGGCTACACCTTC	CASSELEPYGYTF
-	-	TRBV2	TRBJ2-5	TGTGCCAGCAGTGAATACAGACAAGAGACCCAGTACTTC	CASSEYRQETQYF
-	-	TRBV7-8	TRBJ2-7	TGTGCCAGCAGCTTAGGGGGGTTTGTCAACGAGCAGTACTTC	CASSLGGFVNEQYF
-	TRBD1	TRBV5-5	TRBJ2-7	TGTGCCAGCGGGGGCGGGCCAGGGGGCTCGTACGAGCAGTACTTC	CASGGGPGGSYEQYF
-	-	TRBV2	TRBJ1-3	TGTGCCAGCAGTGATAGGGGATACCCTGGAAACACCATATATTTT	CASSDRGYPGNTIYF
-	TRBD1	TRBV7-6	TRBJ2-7	TGTGCCAGCAGCTTACCCACGACAGGGGCCGAGCAGTACTTC	CASSLPTTGAEQYF
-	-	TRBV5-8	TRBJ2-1	TGTGCCAGCCCGCTGGGTCTAGTCCCGCTAGGCGGTGAGCAGTTCTTC	CASPLGLVPLGGEQFF
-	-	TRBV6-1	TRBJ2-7	TGTGCCAGCAGTGAACAGAGTACGCCCAGCGAGCAGTACTTC	CASSEQSTPSEQYF
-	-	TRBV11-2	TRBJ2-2	TGTGCCAGCAGCCCCCTCAGGTTTCCCGGGGAGCTGTTTTTT	CASSPLRFPGELFF
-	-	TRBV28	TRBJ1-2	TGTGCCAGCAGTTTCGGGGGGATGGCAAACTATGGCTACACCTTC	CASSFGGMANYGYTF
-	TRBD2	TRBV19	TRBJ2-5	TGTGCCAGTAGCCGGGAGGAGCAGACCCAGTACTTC	CASSREEQTQYF
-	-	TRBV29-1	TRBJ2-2	TGCAGCGGACACCCGGGTGGCACCGGGGAGCTGTTTTTT	CSGHPGGTGELFF
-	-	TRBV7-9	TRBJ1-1	TGTGCCAGCAGCTTAGTCACTGAAGCTTTCTTT	CASSLVTEAFF
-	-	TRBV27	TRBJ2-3	TGTGCCAGCAGTTTATCGTACAGCACAGATACGCAGTATTTT	CASSLSYSTDTQYF
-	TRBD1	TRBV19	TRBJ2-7	TGTGCCAGTAGTACCGGACAGGGGGCCTACGAGCAGTACTTC	CASSTGQGAYEQYF
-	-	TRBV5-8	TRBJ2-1	TGTGCCAGCAGCTTGAGACTACCAGGGGTTGGGCAGTTCTTC	CASSLRLPGVGQFF
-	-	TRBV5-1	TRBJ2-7	TGCGCCAGCTTCTCCCGCCCCGGGGGTCCCTACGAGCAGTACTTC	CASFSRPGGPYEQYF
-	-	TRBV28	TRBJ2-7	TGTGCCAGCAGTTTGTCGGGGGCGTCCTACGAGCAGTACTTC	CASSLSGASYEQYF
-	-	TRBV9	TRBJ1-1	TGTGCCAGCAGCGGAACCGCCTTTAACACTGAAGCTTTCTTT	CASSGTAFNTEAFF
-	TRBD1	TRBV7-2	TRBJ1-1	TGTGCCAGCAGCTTTATGGACAGGCGTCACACTGAAGCTTTCTTT	CASSFMDRRHTEAFF
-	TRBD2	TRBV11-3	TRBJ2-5	TGTGCCAGCAGCTTAGATTCGGGGGGGACCCAGTACTTC	CASSLDSGGTQYF
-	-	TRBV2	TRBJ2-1	TGTGCCAGCAGAGGGAGCGGGTCCTACAATGAGCAGTTCTTC	CASRGSGSYNEQFF
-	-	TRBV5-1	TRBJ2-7	TGCGCCAGCAGCCTATCATACGACAGGCTTGGGTACGAGCAGTACTTC	CASSLSYDRLGYEQYF
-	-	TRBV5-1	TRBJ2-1	TGCGCCAGCAGCTTGGTTTGGGCTAGCGAACCCTACAATGAGCAGTTCTTC	CASSLVWASEPYNEQFF
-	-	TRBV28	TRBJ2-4	TGTGCCAGCAGCGAGACGGACAGACCTCTAGCCAAAAACATTCAGTACTTC	CASSETDRPLAKNIQYF
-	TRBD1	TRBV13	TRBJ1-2	TGTGCCAGCAGCTTAGAAAAATCGGACAGGGGGGACTATGGCTACACCTTC	CASSLEKSDRGDYGYTF
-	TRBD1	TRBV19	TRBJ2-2	TGTGCCAGTAGTCCTAGGGACAGAAGGGCCGGGGAGCTGTTTTTT	CASSPRDRRAGELFF
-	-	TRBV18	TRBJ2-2	TGTGCCAGCTCACCAAGGCAGAACACCGGGGAGCTGTTTTTT	CASSPRQNTGELFF
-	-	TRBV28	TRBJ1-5	TGTGCCAGCAGTACTCCCCATCAGCCCCAGCATTTT	CASSTPHQPQHF
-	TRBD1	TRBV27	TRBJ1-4	TGTGCCAGCAGTTTGACACGACAGGGGTTTCTGTTTTTT	CASSLTRQGFLFF
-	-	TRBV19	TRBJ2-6	TGTGCCAGTAGTATAGTGAACTCTGGGGCCAACGTCCTGACTTTC	CASSIVNSGANVLTF
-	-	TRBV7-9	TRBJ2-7	TGTGCCAGCAGTTACGGGCCCTACGAGCAGTACTTC	CASSYGPYEQYF
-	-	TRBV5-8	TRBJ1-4	TGTGCCAGCAGCTACCGGGGTCTCGCAACTAATGAAAAACTGTTTTTT	CASSYRGLATNEKLFF
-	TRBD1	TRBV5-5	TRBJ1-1	TGTGCCAGCAGCTTGGTGGCAGGGGGCATGAACACTGAAGCTTTCTTT	CASSLVAGGMNTEAFF
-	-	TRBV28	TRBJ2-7	TGTGCCAGCAGTTCACTACAGCGCAAGTACTTC	CASSSLQRKYF
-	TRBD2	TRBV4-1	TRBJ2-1	TGCGCCAGCAGCCTTTTACTTTCTAGCGGGGCCTACAATGAGCAGTTCTTC	CASSLLLSSGAYNEQFF
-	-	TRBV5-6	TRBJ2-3	TGTGCCAGCAGCTCCGCTAGCGCCCCTAGCACAGATACGCAGTATTTT	CASSSASAPSTDTQYF
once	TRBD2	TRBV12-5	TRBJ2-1	TGTGCTAGTGGTTTTGCGGGAGGGGGCTACAATGAGCAGTTCTTC	CASGFAGGGYNEQFF
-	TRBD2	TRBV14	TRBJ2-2	TGTGCCAGCAGCCCGGCGGGAGTTTACACCGGGGAGCTGTTTTTT	CASSPAGVYTGELFF
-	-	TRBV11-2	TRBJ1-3	TGTGCCAGCAGCCTTGGCAGGGCCTCTGGAAACACCATATATTTT	CASSLGRASGNTIYF
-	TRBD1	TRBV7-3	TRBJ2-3	TGTGCCAGCAGCTTAGGGACAGGGGGCCCAAGCACAGATACGCAGTATTTT	CASSLGTGGPSTDTQYF
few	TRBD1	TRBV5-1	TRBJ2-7	TGCGCCAGCAGCGGGGACAGGGGCCACGAGCAGTACTTC	CASSGDRGHEQYF
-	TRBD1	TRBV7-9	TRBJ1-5	TGTGCCAGCAGCCGGGGACAGTCGCCCCAGCATTTT	CASSRGQSPQHF
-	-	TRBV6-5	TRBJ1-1	TGTGCCAGCAGTCCTATCGGGGGGCTCGGCACTGAAGCTTTCTTT	CASSPIGGLGTEAFF
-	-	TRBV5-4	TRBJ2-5	TGTGCCAGCAGCTACAGAGATTTCCAAGAGACCCAGTACTTC	CASSYRDFQETQYF
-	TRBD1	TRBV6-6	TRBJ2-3	TGTGCCAGCACCGACAGGGTCCCAGATACGCAGTATTTT	CASTDRVPDTQYF
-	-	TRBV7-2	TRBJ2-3	TGTGCCAGCAGCCGAGGCACAGATACGCAGTATTTT	CASSRGTDTQYF